This T cell receptor (beta chain) was recovered during a study of T cell changes during pregnancy in multiple sclerosis. Clones were read by immunoSEQ multiplex PCR, and TCRdb kept only the in-frame ones, dropping some. The sample includes approximately 50,000 clones, 80% to 95% of them seen just once. Per germline, CDR1 SGHTA and CDR2 FQGNSA. This CDR3 contains 13 residues. Deletions cut 6 bases from V and 1 base from J, with 8 bases between. The V gene is TRBV7-2, the J gene TRBJ2-3, with no clear D. This TCR came from a female donor in good health, enrolled as a control in a pregnancy study. The sample was peripheral blood, taken in the third trimester of pregnancy. This chain's CDR3 is CASRVAGTDTQYF. DNA of the CDR3: TGTGCCAGCAGAGTAGCAGGCACAGATACGCAGTATTTT. The variable domain in full, with the rest retrieved from reference TRBV7-2 and TRBJ2-3, is GAGVSQSPSNKVTEKGKDVELRCDPISGHTALYWYRQSLGQGLEFLIYFQGNSAPDKSGLPSDRFSAERTGGSVSTLTIQRTQQEDSAVYLCASRVAGTDTQYFGPGTRLTVL.